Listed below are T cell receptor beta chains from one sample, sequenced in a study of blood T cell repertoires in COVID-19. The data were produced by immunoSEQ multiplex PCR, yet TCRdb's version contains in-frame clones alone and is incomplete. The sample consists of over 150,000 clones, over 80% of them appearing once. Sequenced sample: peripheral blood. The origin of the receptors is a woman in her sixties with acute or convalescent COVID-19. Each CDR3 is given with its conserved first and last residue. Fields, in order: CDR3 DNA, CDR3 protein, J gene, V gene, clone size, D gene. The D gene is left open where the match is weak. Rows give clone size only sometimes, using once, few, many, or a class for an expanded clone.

TGTGCCACCCTAACAGGGGAAGGCATTCAGTACTTC	CATLTGEGIQYF	TRBJ2-4	TRBV3-1/TRBV3-2	.	TRBD1
TGTGCCAGCAGCTTAAATGTCCGCTTACAATTTGCTGAGCAGTTCTTC	CASSLNVRLQFAEQFF	TRBJ2-1	TRBV7-3	few	.
TGCGCCAATCGGGACAGCCGCTACGAGCAGTACTTC	CANRDSRYEQYF	TRBJ2-7	TRBV10-1	.	TRBD1
TGTGCCAGCAGTCCCGGGACAGGGGAAGCTTTCTTT	CASSPGTGEAFF	TRBJ1-1	TRBV12-3/TRBV12-4	.	TRBD1
TGTGCCAGCAGCTTAACGGGAGGGCCAGATACGCAGTATTTT	CASSLTGGPDTQYF	TRBJ2-3	TRBV7-3	.	TRBD2
TGTGCCAGCTCACTCCTACGAGCGGGGGAAAAAACAGATACGCAGTATTTT	CASSLLRAGEKTDTQYF	TRBJ2-3	TRBV18	.	TRBD2
TGTGCCAGTAGTATCTATCCAGGGGAGTATGGCTACACCTTC	CASSIYPGEYGYTF	TRBJ1-2	TRBV19	once	.
TGTGCCAGCAGCCTCGGGTTTAATAATTCACCCCTCCACTTT	CASSLGFNNSPLHF	TRBJ1-6	TRBV3-1/TRBV3-2	.	.
TGTGCCAGCAGCGCGACAGTTGGTGAGCAGTTCTTC	CASSATVGEQFF	TRBJ2-1	TRBV9	.	.
TGTGCCAGCAGCTTCAACCTCGACAGGGCTGAAAAACTGTTTTTT	CASSFNLDRAEKLFF	TRBJ1-4	TRBV7-9	.	TRBD1
TGTGCCAGCAGTCGACAGGAGATTACAGATACGCAGTATTTT	CASSRQEITDTQYF	TRBJ2-3	TRBV5-4	.	.
TGTGCCAGCTCACCCCCGGGACAGGCCGCTTCACCCCTCCACTTT	CASSPPGQAASPLHF	TRBJ1-6	TRBV18	.	TRBD1
TGTGCCAGCAGTTACGCCAGGGCCGGCCAGGGATACGAGCAGTACTTC	CASSYARAGQGYEQYF	TRBJ2-7	TRBV6-2/TRBV6-3	.	.
TGTGCCATCAGTGACGGCAGGGGCGTACTTGAAGCTTTCTTT	CAISDGRGVLEAFF	TRBJ1-1	TRBV10-3	.	.
TGTGCCAGTAGTGAGGACAGTAGACGGACTAATGAAAAACTGTTTTTT	CASSEDSRRTNEKLFF	TRBJ1-4	TRBV19	.	.
TGTGCCAGTAAACACCGGGACAGGGACAACGAGCAGTACTTC	CASKHRDRDNEQYF	TRBJ2-7	TRBV19	.	TRBD1
TGTGCCAGCAGTTTGGACAGAATTAACTATGGCTACACCTTC	CASSLDRINYGYTF	TRBJ1-2	TRBV2	few	.
TGCGCCAGCAGCCAAGATACTAGCGGGGGATTCTACGAGCAGTACTTC	CASSQDTSGGFYEQYF	TRBJ2-7	TRBV4-3	once	TRBD2
TGCAGTGCTAGTATCAGGGGGGACAGGGCCTTTTATGGCTACACCTTC	CSASIRGDRAFYGYTF	TRBJ1-2	TRBV20-1	.	TRBD1
TGCGCCAGCACAGGCCTGCCTCAGGGGGATACGCAGTATTTT	CASTGLPQGDTQYF	TRBJ2-3	TRBV5-1	.	.
TGTGCCAGTAGTATAGATACACCCACCCCCGACAGTCATCGTTCCTATGGCTACACCTTC	CASSIDTPTPDSHRSYGYTF	TRBJ1-2	TRBV19	.	.
TGTGCCAGCAGCTTATGGTTGGACAGGGGGAAGGAAAAACTGTTTTTT	CASSLWLDRGKEKLFF	TRBJ1-4	TRBV7-9	.	TRBD1
TGTGCCATCAGGTTACAGGGGGACACTGAAGCTTTCTTT	CAIRLQGDTEAFF	TRBJ1-1	TRBV10-3	.	TRBD1
TGTGCCAGCATGAATCAGGGGGCCGGGGAGCTGTTTTTT	CASMNQGAGELFF	TRBJ2-2	TRBV2	few	TRBD1
TGTGCCAGCAGCCTACGGGACAAGCAAGAGACCCAGTACTTC	CASSLRDKQETQYF	TRBJ2-5	TRBV5-4	.	.
TGTGCCAGCAGCGCGGACATACGCACAGATACGCAGTATTTT	CASSADIRTDTQYF	TRBJ2-3	TRBV9	.	.
TGTGCCAGCAGTTACCTCCTAGCGGGAAACACAGATACGCAGTATTTT	CASSYLLAGNTDTQYF	TRBJ2-3	TRBV6-2/TRBV6-3	.	TRBD2
TGTGCCAGCAGTGAACCTTCGGGACAGGGGGAGGGAAACACCATATATTTT	CASSEPSGQGEGNTIYF	TRBJ1-3	TRBV6-4	.	TRBD1
TGTGCCAGCAGTGAGGAGCGGGGGGGCCCGAAGACCCAGTACTTC	CASSEERGGPKTQYF	TRBJ2-5	TRBV6-1	.	TRBD2
TGTGCCAGCTCACAGGGGGCCGGGGTTAATGAAAAACTGTTTTTT	CASSQGAGVNEKLFF	TRBJ1-4	TRBV19	.	TRBD1
TGTGCCAGTAGTAAGGGGTGGCGTTTGACCACTGAAGCTTTCTTT	CASSKGWRLTTEAFF	TRBJ1-1	TRBV19	.	.
TGTGCCAGAAGCTTATCTACCCCGAATCAGCCCCAGCATTTT	CARSLSTPNQPQHF	TRBJ1-5	TRBV7-5	.	.
TGTGCCAGCAGTTACCAGGGGAAAAACGAGCAGTACTTC	CASSYQGKNEQYF	TRBJ2-7	TRBV6-6	.	.
TGTGCCAGCAGCCCTGAGGCAGGGACGCAGTATTTT	CASSPEAGTQYF	TRBJ2-3	TRBV7-2	.	.
TGCAGTGCTAGTCGTGCTGTGAGCTCTGGAAACACCATATATTTT	CSASRAVSSGNTIYF	TRBJ1-3	TRBV20-1	.	.
TGTGCCAGCAGCTCCCAGGGGGCGCAAGGAAACACCATATATTTT	CASSSQGAQGNTIYF	TRBJ1-3	TRBV7-2	.	TRBD1
TGCGCCAGCAGCCTCAGCGGGGGGGCCTACGATGAGCAGTTCTTC	CASSLSGGAYDEQFF	TRBJ2-1	TRBV4-3	once	TRBD2
TGTGCCAGCAGTCACCAGGGCCACGAGCAGTACTTC	CASSHQGHEQYF	TRBJ2-7	TRBV7-6	.	.